In its sample, the clone carrying this T cell receptor beta chain was seen many times. This sample was taken from a study of CD8 T cells in ankylosing spondylitis. CDR1 is MDHEN and CDR2 is SYDVKM in the germline V gene. The CDR3 has 16 amino acids. Trimming at V came to 4 bases and at J to 4 bases, leaving 10 bases not matched to a gene. TCRdb reanalysed the 5' RACE reads using MiXCR and keeps one entry per CDR3 protein. The sample shows hundreds of thousands of distinct CDR3 sequences, approximately 24% of them seen only once. The V gene is TRBV28, the J gene TRBJ1-2; 9 bases match TRBD1. Sample: blood, either unsorted or a sorted T cell fraction (not recorded which). This receptor was identified in a male donor with ankylosing spondylitis or in good health (not recorded which). CDR3 sequence reads: CASSSSGTGTIYGYTF. CDR3 nucleotide sequence: TGTGCCAGCAGTTCCTCCGGGACAGGGACGATCTATGGCTACACCTTC.